This is a list of T cell receptor beta chains from one sample in a study of Graves' ophthalmopathy and Graves' hyperthyroidism. TCRdb re-called the multiplex PCR reads with MiXCR, one entry per CDR3 protein. The table records roughly 400,000 distinct CDR3 sequences, about 17% of them present only once. Sequenced: peripheral blood. The receptors come from a young woman with Graves' ophthalmopathy. Each CDR3 is given with its conserved first and last residue. Fields, in order: V gene, J gene, clone size, D gene, CDR3 length, CDR3 protein, CDR3 DNA. D genes are given only for firm matches. Expanded clones are given a class, and other clones once, few, many or no size at all.

>TRBV12-3/TRBV12-4|TRBJ1-1|-|TRBD1|15
CASRPGQGMNTEAFF
TGTGCCAGCAGACCTGGACAGGGGATGAACACTGAAGCTTTCTTT
>TRBV7-2|TRBJ2-5|many|TRBD1|15
CASSAGQGTQETQYF
TGTGCCAGCAGCGCCGGACAGGGAACCCAAGAGACCCAGTACTTC
>TRBV24-1|TRBJ1-2|-|TRBD1|15
CATSGPGTANYGYTF
TGTGCCACCAGCGGACCCGGGACAGCTAACTATGGCTACACCTTC
>TRBV10-3|TRBJ2-7|many|-|15
CAIPPPAGPFYEQYF
TGTGCCATCCCCCCCCCGGCGGGACCCTTCTACGAGCAGTACTTC
>TRBV7-9|TRBJ2-5|many|-|14
CASSTAAYQETQYF
TGTGCCAGCAGCACCGCGGCGTACCAAGAGACCCAGTACTTC
>TRBV29-1|TRBJ2-7|many|-|12
CSGGLSGYEQYF
TGCAGCGGCGGATTAAGCGGCTACGAGCAGTACTTC
>TRBV7-3|TRBJ2-7|-|TRBD2|14
CASSLGTSSSEQYF
TGTGCCAGCAGCCTCGGGACTAGCAGTTCCGAGCAGTACTTC
>TRBV4-3|TRBJ2-7|many|TRBD2|15
CASSQGGSATYEQYF
TGCGCCAGCAGCCAAGGCGGGAGCGCTACCTACGAGCAGTACTTC
>TRBV6-1|TRBJ2-7|many|-|16
CASTYALFLPGYEQYF
TGTGCCAGCACGTATGCGTTGTTTTTGCCGGGCTACGAGCAGTACTTC
>TRBV10-3|TRBJ1-2|many|-|15
CAISESAGGLYGYTF
TGTGCCATCAGTGAGTCAGCGGGGGGCCTATATGGCTACACCTTC
>TRBV27|TRBJ1-1|many|-|14
CASSPQTGRAEAFF
TGTGCCAGCAGTCCCCAGACAGGAAGGGCTGAAGCTTTCTTT
>TRBV5-1|TRBJ2-7|many|-|14
CASSGGRGTHEQYF
TGCGCCAGCTCTGGGGGGCGCGGGACCCACGAGCAGTACTTC
>TRBV29-1|TRBJ1-1|many|-|11
CSVAGGDEAFF
TGCAGCGTTGCAGGAGGCGATGAAGCTTTCTTT
>TRBV28|TRBJ2-6|many|-|18
CASKTGPLGRTGANVLTF
TGTGCCAGCAAAACGGGACCTCTGGGGCGTACTGGAGCCAACGTCCTGACTTTC